The 3 T cell receptor beta chains below were found in one sample sequenced in a study of blood T cell repertoires in COVID-19. Method: immunoSEQ multiplex PCR; TCRdb's copy keeps in-frame clones and lacks some. The sample lists around 140,000 clones, roughly 84% occurring once. The sample consisted of peripheral blood. These receptor sequences come from a human donor with acute or convalescent COVID-19. The donor label of this sample is uncertain.

This clone has a count of ten or more. The sample contains more than one DNA sequence encoding this CDR3. The CDR3 here is CSVGQGHGELFF. CDR3 bases: TGCAGCGTCGGACAGGGGCACGGGGAGCTGTTTTTT. This rearrangement joins TRBV29-1 to TRBJ2-2; 9 bases map to TRBD1. Trimming took 6 bases from V and 7 from J; bases not matched to a gene: 3. The CDR3 consists of 12 residues. Germline CDR1 is SQVTM and CDR2 is ANQGSEA.

The V call is TRBV28, the J call TRBJ1-2; unclear D gene. The V gene lost 3 bases and the J gene lost 3 bases, with 8 bases spanning the gap. Germline lookup yields CDR1 MDHEN and CDR2 SYDVKM. CDR3 length equals 13 residues. CDR3 nucleotide sequence: TGTGCCAGCAGTTTGCGTATTCACTATGGCTACACCTTC. Translating it yields CASSLRIHYGYTF.

V and J are TRBV7-9 and TRBJ2-3; 8 bases are a match to TRBD2. Germline V lookup: CDR1 SEHNR, CDR2 FQNEAQ (reference sequence). The CDR3 runs 17 residues. V trimming: 0 bases; J trimming: 5 bases; junction bases outside the gene matches: 10. The CDR3 coding sequence is TGTGCCAGCAGCTTAGCCGGGGGGGGATTCCCGCGAGATACGCAGTATTTT. Translated, it gives CASSLAGGGFPRDTQYF.